These 11 T cell receptor beta chains came from one sample sequenced in a study of blood T cell repertoires in COVID-19 (dated by TCRdb to 2018 to 2020). Receptors were amplified or captured by the immunoSEQ multiplex PCR assay. The table comes from immuneACCESS by way of TCRdb, which keeps in-frame sequences with V and J called. Part of the clones is missing from these tables; in studies checked, under half for an unresolved V gene and the rest for unknown reasons. The sample has approximately 200,000 clones on record, 80% to 90% of them singletons. Clones ranked in the top ten supply roughly 1.5% of the sample. Sequenced: peripheral blood. All receptors derive from a man younger than 30 with active or convalescent COVID-19.

This clone was observed a single time. V usage is TRBV7-9 and J usage is TRBJ1-5; no firm D call. The V gene lost 3 bases and the J gene lost 4 bases, with 10 bases spanning the gap. The CDR3 covers 14 residues. Per the germline V gene, CDR1 is SEHNR and CDR2 is FQNEAQ (reference sequence). The CDR3 loop is CASSFPGGNQPQHF. CDR3 bases: TGTGCCAGCAGCTTCCCGGGTGGAAATCAGCCCCAGCATTTT.

The chain joins TRBV11-2 to TRBJ1-1; the D is unclear. The CDR3 totals 16 residues. The germline V gene has CDR1 SGHAT and CDR2 FQNNGV. The V end was cut by 0 bases, the J end by 5 bases, with 16 bases between. The CDR3 protein is CASSLEVYGEGTEAFF. The CDR3 coding sequence is TGTGCCAGCAGCTTAGAAGTTTACGGGGAGGGAACTGAAGCTTTCTTT.

The rearrangement uses TRBV11-2 and TRBJ2-3; perhaps TRBD1 as D (5 bases). V lost 5 bases and J lost 2, with 14 bases in between. Germline assignment: CDR1 SGHAT and CDR2 FQNNGV. CDR3 length: 15 residues. The CDR3, as DNA: TGTGCCAGCAGCCCCCGAGGCAGGGACACAGATACGCAGTATTTT. This translates into CASSPRGRDTDTQYF.

This chain links TRBV27 with TRBJ2-1; TRBD2 matches 9 bases. The CDR3 runs to 14 residues. Germline V CDR1 and CDR2: MNHEY, SMNVEV (reference sequence). The J segment lost 8 bases and the V segment lost 5 bases, leaving 7 bases of the junction unmatched. CDR3 amino acids: CASSLAGTSDEQFF. DNA of the CDR3: TGTGCCAGCAGTCTAGCGGGAACTTCTGATGAGCAGTTCTTC.

The chain combines TRBV5-6 with TRBJ2-7, with 8 bases aligning to TRBD1. This CDR3 comprises 13 residues. The germline gives CDR1 SGHDT, CDR2 YYEEEE. V gave up 4 bases and J gave up 2 bases; unmatched junction bases: 2. This CDR3 is CASSRDRPYEQYF. The CDR3 region has the DNA TGTGCCAGCAGCCGGGACAGGCCCTACGAGCAGTACTTC.

The chain carries TRBV3-1 (or the pseudogene TRBV3-2) and TRBJ1-2, with 7 nucleotides matching TRBD1. This CDR3 is built from 16 residues. Germline CDR1 reads LGHDT; CDR2 reads YNNKEL (reference sequence). After removal of 1 base from V and 2 bases from J, the junction contained 7 bases not matched to a gene. CDR3 loop: CASSQVAGQLNYGYTF. The CDR3 bases are TGTGCCAGCAGCCAAGTCGCGGGACAGTTAAACTATGGCTACACCTTC.

The chain couples TRBV5-8 to TRBJ2-7; a weak D match, TRBD2 (6 bases). The CDR3 is 15 amino acids. Germline V CDR1 and CDR2: SGHTS, YDEGEE. V was clipped by 0 bases and J by 3 bases, with 13 bases between them. In DNA form, the CDR3 reads TGTGCCAGCAGCTTGGGTGGCGGGACTGACTACGAGCAGTACTTC. This codes for CASSLGGGTDYEQYF.

The chain joins TRBV7-6 to TRBJ2-2; 12 bases are shared with TRBD2. Trimming removed 2 bases from V and 2 bases from J; junction bases left unmatched: 9. The CDR3 spans 19 residues. Germline V gene lookup returns CDR1 SGHVS and CDR2 FNYEAQ. CDR3 DNA sequence: TGTGCCAGCAGCTTACTAGCGGGAGGGCTGGGAAGTAACACCGGGGAGCTGTTTTTT. As protein: CASSLLAGGLGSNTGELFF. The variable domain in full, completed from reference TRBV7-6 and TRBJ2-2, reads GAGVSQSPRYKVTKRGQDVALRCDPISGHVSLYWYRQALGQGPEFLTYFNYEAQQDKSGLPNDRFSAERPEGSISTLTIQRTEQRDSAMYRCASSLLAGGLGSNTGELFFGEGSRLTVL.

This clone was found a few times. This chain connects TRBV6-1 to TRBJ1-6, with a tentative D call TRBD1 (6 bases). The V end was cut by 2 bases, the J end by 5 bases, with 10 bases between. The CDR3 loop spans 15 amino acids. Germline-derived CDR1 and CDR2 are MNHNS and SASEGT. CDR3 bases: TGTGCCAGCAGTGAACGTGGACAGCATAATTCACCCCTCCACTTT. It translates to CASSERGQHNSPLHF.

V usage is TRBV5-1 and J usage is TRBJ2-2, with D unclear. V was trimmed by 2 bases and J by 6 bases, leaving 8 bases between them. The CDR3 has 13 residues. The germline gives CDR1 SGHRS, CDR2 YFSETQ. The CDR3 here is CASSLFSPGELFF. CDR3 sequence (DNA): TGCGCCAGCAGCTTATTTAGCCCCGGGGAGCTGTTTTTT.

The chain couples TRBV5-4 to TRBJ2-2, with a weak D call TRBD1 (6 bases). This CDR3 is built from 15 residues. Trimming took off 6 bases at V and 1 base at J, with 13 bases between the two ends. Germline V CDR1 and CDR2: SGHNT, YYREEE (reference sequence). Here the CDR3 reads CASTNVQGNTGELFF. The CDR3 DNA is TGTGCCAGCACCAATGTACAGGGGAACACCGGGGAGCTGTTTTTT. Full variable domain (rest looked up from reference TRBV5-4 and TRBJ2-2): ETGVTQSPTHLIKTRGQQVTLRCSSQSGHNTVSWYQQALGQGPQFIFQYYREEENGRGNFPPRFSGLQFPNYSSELNVNALELDDSALYLCASTNVQGNTGELFFGEGSRLTVL.